This T cell receptor beta chain emerged from a study of T cell changes during pregnancy in multiple sclerosis. The table came from immunoSEQ multiplex PCR; TCRdb's copy has only in-frame clones and leaves some out. The table lists roughly 100,000 clones, 85% to 95% of them singletons. The CDR3 totals 14 residues. Germline values: CDR1 SGDLS, CDR2 YYNGEE. V gene TRBV9 combines with J gene TRBJ1-6, with D possibly TRBD1 on 6 matching bases. This sample comprised peripheral blood, obtained after pregnancy. The clonotype comes from a female donor with multiple sclerosis, enrolled in a pregnancy study. The CDR3 region has the DNA TGTGCTTGGGGGAACAGGGTGGGAAATTCACCCCTCCACTTT. Translated: CAWGNRVGNSPLHF.